The entry that follows covers one TCR beta chain sequence. This sample is part of a study of shared clonotypes between healthy human individuals. Sequenced by immunoSEQ multiplex PCR; TCRdb stores in-frame clones only, minus some. The sample holds 550,000 to 800,000 clones; 90% are singletons and the top ten take about a third. Germline values: CDR1 MNHEY, CDR2 SMNVEV (reference sequence). V dropped 10 bases and J dropped 3; count of bases not matched to a gene: 3. There are 14 residues in the CDR3. The TCR was taken from a man between 18 and 35 years old in good health. Some clones in this sample may be carry-over from other donors' samples. The sequenced material came from memory CD8+ T cells from PBMCs. The subset here: CD45RO+ cells pooled with CCR7-negative TemRA cells. This sequence joins TRBV27 and TRBJ2-1; 13 positions agree with TRBD2. This CDR3 reads CATRLAGGYNEQFF. CDR3 bases: TGTGCCACGAGACTAGCGGGAGGCTACAATGAGCAGTTCTTC.